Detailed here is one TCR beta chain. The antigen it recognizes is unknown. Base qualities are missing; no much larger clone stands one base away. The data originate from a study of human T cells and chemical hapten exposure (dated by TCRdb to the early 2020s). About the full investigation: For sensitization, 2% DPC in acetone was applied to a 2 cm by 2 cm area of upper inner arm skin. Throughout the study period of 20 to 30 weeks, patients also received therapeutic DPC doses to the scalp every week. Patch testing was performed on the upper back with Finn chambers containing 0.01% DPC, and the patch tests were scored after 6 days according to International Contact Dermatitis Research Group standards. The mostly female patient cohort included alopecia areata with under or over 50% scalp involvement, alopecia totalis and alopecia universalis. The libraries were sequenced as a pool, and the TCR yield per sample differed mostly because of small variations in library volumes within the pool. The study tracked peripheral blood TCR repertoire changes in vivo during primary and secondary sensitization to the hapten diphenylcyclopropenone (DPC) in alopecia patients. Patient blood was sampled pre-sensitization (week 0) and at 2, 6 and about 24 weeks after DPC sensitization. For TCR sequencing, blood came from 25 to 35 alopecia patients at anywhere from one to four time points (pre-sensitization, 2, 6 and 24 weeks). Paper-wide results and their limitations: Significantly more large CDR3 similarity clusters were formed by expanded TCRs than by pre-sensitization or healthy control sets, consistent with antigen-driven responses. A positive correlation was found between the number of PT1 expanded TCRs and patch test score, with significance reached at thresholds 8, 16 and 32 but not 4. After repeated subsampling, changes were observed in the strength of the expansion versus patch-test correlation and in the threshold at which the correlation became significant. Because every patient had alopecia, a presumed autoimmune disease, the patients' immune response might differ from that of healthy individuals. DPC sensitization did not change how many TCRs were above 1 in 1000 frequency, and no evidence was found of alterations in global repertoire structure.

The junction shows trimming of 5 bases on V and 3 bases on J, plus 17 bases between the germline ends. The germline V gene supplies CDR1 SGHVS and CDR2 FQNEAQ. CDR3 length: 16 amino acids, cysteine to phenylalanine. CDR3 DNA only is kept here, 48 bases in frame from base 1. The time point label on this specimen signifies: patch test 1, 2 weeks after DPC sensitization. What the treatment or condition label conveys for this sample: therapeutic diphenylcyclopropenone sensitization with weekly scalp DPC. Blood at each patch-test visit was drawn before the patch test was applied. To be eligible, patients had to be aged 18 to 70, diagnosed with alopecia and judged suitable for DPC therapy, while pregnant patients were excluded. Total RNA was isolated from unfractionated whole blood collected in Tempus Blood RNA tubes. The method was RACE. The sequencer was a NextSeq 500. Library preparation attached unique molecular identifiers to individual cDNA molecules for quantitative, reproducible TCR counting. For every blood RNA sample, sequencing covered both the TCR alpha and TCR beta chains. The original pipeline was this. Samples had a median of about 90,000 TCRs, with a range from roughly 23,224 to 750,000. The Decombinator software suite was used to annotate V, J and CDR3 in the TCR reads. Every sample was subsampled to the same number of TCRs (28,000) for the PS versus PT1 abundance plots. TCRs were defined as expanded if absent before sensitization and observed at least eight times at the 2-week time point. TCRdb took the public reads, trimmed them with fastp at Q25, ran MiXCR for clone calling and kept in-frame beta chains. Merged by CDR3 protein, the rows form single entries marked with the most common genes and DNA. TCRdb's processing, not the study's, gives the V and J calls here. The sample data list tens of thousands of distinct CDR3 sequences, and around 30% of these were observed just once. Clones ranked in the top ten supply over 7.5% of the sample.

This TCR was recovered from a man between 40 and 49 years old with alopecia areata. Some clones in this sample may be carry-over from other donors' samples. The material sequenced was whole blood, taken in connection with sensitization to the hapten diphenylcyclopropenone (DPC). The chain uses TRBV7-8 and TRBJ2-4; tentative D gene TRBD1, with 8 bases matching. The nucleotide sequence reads TGTGCCAGCAGCGCACAGGGGGGGATAGTCAAAAACATTCAGTACTTC. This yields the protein CASSAQGGIVKNIQYF. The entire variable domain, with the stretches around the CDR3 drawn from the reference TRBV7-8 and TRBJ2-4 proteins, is GAGVSQSPRYKVAKRGQDVALRCDPISGHVSLFWYQQALGQGPEFLTYFQNEAQLDKSGLPSDRFFAERPEGSVSTLKIQRTQQEDSAVYLCASSAQGGIVKNIQYFGAGTRLSVL.